These T cell receptor beta chains were read from a single sample in a study of cytomegalovirus exposure and HLA in healthy donors. Sequencing used immunoSEQ multiplex PCR; TCRdb keeps in-frame clones, though not all of them. This sample yields over 70,000 clones, of which around 71% are seen a single time; around 2.3% belongs to the top ten. The sample comprised PBMCs. These receptors were collected from a man aged 25-45 years in good health and CMV-seronegative. Both conserved end residues are trimmed from each CDR3. Expanded clones get a size class; other rows say once, few or many, or leave the size out.

TRBV25-1,.,12,ASSAGQGNTEAF
TRBV5-1,.,13,ASSLLVSSYNEQF
TRBV19,.,13,ASSIRGGGYNEQF
TRBV4-1,.,9,ASSQDSEAF
TRBV5-4,.,12,ASSSEGIADTQY
TRBV19,.,12,ASKELTGGEKLF
TRBV5-6,once,10,ASSGDSHEQY
TRBV7-2,.,10,ASSPVGAEQY
TRBV30,once,14,AWMKGMGQGGTEAF
TRBV4-1,few,12,ASSQDTGNTEAF
TRBV5-1,.,13,ASSLESQGSEKLF
TRBV11-2,.,14,ASSLARQEGFYEQY
TRBV6-5,.,12,ASKKGQLNEKLF
TRBV7-9,.,13,ASSLYTDSGNTIY
TRBV9,.,12,ASSVGSRSDEAF
TRBV29-1,.,12,SVLGQGRYYEQY
TRBV27,.,14,ASSPSPGTGTYEQY
TRBV6-1,.,13,ASSAKTVESTEAF
TRBV15,.,14,ATSRDLTGYTYEQY
TRBV20-1,.,7,SALRGAF
TRBV4-3,medium-sized,16,ASSQVISDGQDNTEAF
TRBV7-9,few,12,ASSLTGIDTEAF
TRBV30,.,14,AWRSAGQGEVQPQH
TRBV29-1,.,14,SVEEGQGARNEKLF
TRBV19,.,14,ASSIGTEWMNTEAF
TRBV5-4,.,11,ASSLDRGYGYT
TRBV7-2,.,13,ASSDIQGANQPQH
TRBV30,.,9,AAGAGGAQH
TRBV6-5,.,10,ASSYQRGPQH
TRBV6-6,once,12,ASSYSVVIDEAF
TRBV6-6,.,13,ASRPPQGSDQPQH
TRBV18,.,14,ASSPYLATQVGELF
TRBV5-1,.,12,ASSPEQAVYGYT
TRBV30,once,15,AWSTGTSSSGANVLT
TRBV15,once,12,ATSPTTGTYGYT
TRBV29-1,.,12,SVSEGAGSYEQY
TRBV2,once,12,ASRGDRGPLEAF
TRBV7-6,.,10,ASSLQGYEQF
TRBV27,.,13,ASISAGGKTGELF
TRBV27,.,13,ASSFYRQGVETQY
TRBV19,.,13,ASSRYQGHYNEQF
TRBV27,few,11,ASSFMSTDTQY
TRBV28,once,16,ASSSMTELAGFTDTQY
TRBV7-2,.,9,ASSSVTGSH
TRBV19,.,11,ASSMEGIHGYT
TRBV27,.,11,ASSTGGVYEQY
TRBV7-8,.,13,ASSLAHGTGYGYT
TRBV19,few,8,ASSLSTVF
TRBV7-6,.,12,ASSLVATPYEQY
TRBV10-3,.,13,AISEIPTGNTEAF
TRBV5-1,.,11,ASSRDRGDTQY
TRBV29-1,.,11,SVGLAGYYEQY